The rows below give T cell receptor beta chains drawn from one sample of a study of blood T cell repertoires in COVID-19. Only in-frame clones appear in the TCRdb table, and some are missing; sequencing was by immunoSEQ multiplex PCR. Here the sample spans more than 200,000 clones, about four fifths being singletons. Material for sequencing was peripheral blood. The receptors here all came from a woman of 80 years or more with acute or convalescent COVID-19. Both conserved end residues are part of each CDR3. The D gene is left open where the match is weak. The size entry is marked missing in some rows and otherwise reads once, few, many or a size class.

TRBV7-9,TRBJ1-2,NA,TRBD1,CASSSDRGDNYGYTF,TGTGCCAGCAGCTCAGACAGGGGAGATAACTATGGCTACACCTTC
TRBV7-3,TRBJ2-5,NA,NA,CASSLVAGTQETQYF,TGTGCCAGCAGCTTAGTGGCGGGGACCCAAGAGACCCAGTACTTC
TRBV7-9,TRBJ2-7,medium-sized,TRBD2,CASSFYYSGATYEQYF,TGTGCCAGCAGCTTTTATTATAGCGGGGCGACCTACGAGCAGTACTTC
TRBV27,TRBJ1-5,NA,NA,CASSLAPGNQPQHF,TGTGCCAGCAGTTTAGCGCCGGGGAATCAGCCCCAGCATTTT
TRBV6-1,TRBJ2-3,NA,NA,CASSEGGTDTQYF,TGTGCCAGCAGTGAAGGAGGCACAGATACGCAGTATTTT
TRBV12-3/TRBV12-4,TRBJ2-3,NA,NA,CASSPPSSLRLYF,TGTGCCAGCAGTCCTCCGAGTAGTCTCAGGCTGTATTTT
TRBV15,TRBJ2-2,NA,TRBD2,CATSRDASGTGELFF,TGTGCCACCAGCAGAGATGCTAGCGGCACCGGGGAGCTGTTTTTT
TRBV7-9,TRBJ1-4,NA,NA,CALFLSGKLFF,TGTGCCCTCTTTTTATCCGGAAAACTGTTTTTT
TRBV3-1/TRBV3-2,TRBJ2-3,NA,TRBD2,CASSSGGTREQYF,TGTGCCAGCAGTTCGGGAGGGACTAGAGAGCAGTATTTT
TRBV6-6,TRBJ2-3,NA,NA,CASSRGGHTDTQYF,TGTGCCAGCAGTAGAGGGGGACACACAGATACGCAGTATTTT
TRBV10-2,TRBJ1-4,NA,NA,CASSESGAFSTNEKLFF,TGCGCCAGCAGTGAGTCTGGGGCATTTTCAACTAATGAAAAACTGTTTTTT
TRBV27,TRBJ2-1,NA,NA,CASRPGTHHNEQFF,TGTGCCAGCAGACCGGGAACACACCACAATGAGCAGTTCTTC
TRBV5-1,TRBJ1-1,NA,NA,CASSYGQSEAFF,TGCGCCAGCAGCTACGGACAGAGTGAAGCTTTCTTT
TRBV7-9,TRBJ2-7,NA,NA,CASNAVGGLYEQYF,TGTGCCAGCAACGCGGTCGGGGGGCTCTACGAGCAGTACTTC
TRBV19,TRBJ2-2,few,TRBD1,CASFNQGAAGELFF,TGTGCCAGTTTTAACCAGGGGGCCGCCGGGGAGCTGTTTTTT
TRBV10-3,TRBJ2-3,NA,NA,CAISESRGRGTDTQYF,TGTGCCATCAGTGAGTCCAGGGGACGTGGCACAGATACGCAGTATTTT
TRBV7-2,TRBJ2-1,NA,TRBD2,CASSRTSGGTNEQFF,TGTGCCAGCAGCCGGACTAGCGGGGGTACCAATGAGCAGTTCTTC
TRBV5-1,TRBJ2-3,NA,TRBD2,CASSLVLAESTDTQYF,TGCGCCAGCAGCTTGGTCCTAGCGGAGAGCACAGATACGCAGTATTTT
TRBV30,TRBJ1-5,NA,TRBD1,CAWSPRSGTGGIEPQHF,TGTGCCTGGAGCCCCCGAAGCGGGACAGGAGGGATAGAGCCCCAGCATTTT
TRBV7-2,TRBJ2-3,few,TRBD2,CASSFTSGGGRDTQYF,TGTGCCAGCAGCTTTACCAGCGGGGGGGGTCGAGATACGCAGTATTTT
TRBV9,TRBJ1-2,NA,NA,CASSASDTGGPRSNYGYTF,TGTGCCAGCAGCGCCTCGGACACCGGGGGGCCGCGAAGTAACTATGGCTACACCTTC
TRBV18,TRBJ2-2,NA,NA,CASSPPSRVNTGELFF,TGTGCCAGCTCACCACCGTCCAGGGTTAACACCGGGGAGCTGTTTTTT
TRBV18,TRBJ2-7,NA,TRBD2,CASSPALAGYYEQYF,TGTGCCAGCTCACCAGCACTAGCGGGATATTACGAGCAGTACTTC
TRBV29-1,TRBJ1-4,few,TRBD1,CSGIGQGSSNEKLFF,TGCAGCGGCATAGGACAGGGTTCGTCTAATGAAAAACTGTTTTTT
TRBV7-9,TRBJ1-6,NA,NA,CASSLNGAGAGSPLHF,TGTGCCAGCAGCTTAAATGGGGCGGGAGCGGGTTCACCCCTCCACTTT
TRBV2,TRBJ2-7,NA,TRBD2,CASKGGGMYEQYF,TGTGCCAGCAAAGGCGGGGGGATGTACGAGCAGTACTTC
TRBV7-9,TRBJ2-5,NA,NA,CASGGLASIETQYF,TGTGCCAGCGGGGGCCTGGCTAGCATAGAGACCCAGTACTTC
TRBV4-3,TRBJ1-6,NA,NA,CASSQDFDRTNSPLHF,TGCGCCAGCAGCCAAGACTTCGACAGGACTAATTCACCCCTCCACTTT
TRBV4-3,TRBJ1-2,NA,TRBD1,CASSQDTGTGGLKGYTF,TGCGCCAGCAGCCAAGATACGGGGACAGGGGGCTTAAAGGGCTACACCTTC
TRBV7-2,TRBJ1-2,NA,NA,CASSLAATYTF,TGTGCCAGCAGCTTAGCGGCCACCTACACCTTC
TRBV6-2/TRBV6-3,TRBJ2-7,NA,NA,CASSYPRADRVYEQYF,TGTGCCAGCAGTTACCCCCGGGCGGACAGAGTATACGAGCAGTACTTC
TRBV28,TRBJ2-7,few,TRBD2,CASSSLAGISYEQYF,TGTGCCAGCAGTAGCCTAGCGGGAATCTCCTACGAGCAGTACTTC
TRBV27,TRBJ1-6,NA,NA,CATGVDNSPLHF,TGTGCCACTGGTGTAGATAATTCACCCCTCCACTTT
TRBV7-6,TRBJ2-7,NA,TRBD1,CASSPNRDRDEQYF,TGTGCCAGCAGCCCGAACCGCGACAGGGACGAGCAGTACTTC
TRBV7-2,TRBJ2-5,NA,TRBD2,CASSLGRSGRGTETQYF,TGTGCCAGCAGCTTAGGCCGGAGCGGGAGGGGGACGGAGACCCAGTACTTC
TRBV27,TRBJ2-5,NA,NA,CASSGDPYRVGLSETQYF,TGTGCCAGCAGTGGCGATCCCTACAGGGTTGGTCTGTCGGAGACCCAGTACTTC
TRBV24-1,TRBJ1-2,NA,NA,CATSDFTANYGYTF,TGTGCCACCAGTGATTTTACAGCTAACTATGGCTACACCTTC
TRBV19,TRBJ2-5,NA,NA,CASSLGQRAAETQYF,TGTGCCAGTAGTTTGGGGCAAAGGGCGGCAGAGACCCAGTACTTC
TRBV30,TRBJ2-1,NA,TRBD2,CASPLAGGYNEQFF,TGTGCCAGTCCTTTAGCGGGGGGATACAATGAGCAGTTCTTC